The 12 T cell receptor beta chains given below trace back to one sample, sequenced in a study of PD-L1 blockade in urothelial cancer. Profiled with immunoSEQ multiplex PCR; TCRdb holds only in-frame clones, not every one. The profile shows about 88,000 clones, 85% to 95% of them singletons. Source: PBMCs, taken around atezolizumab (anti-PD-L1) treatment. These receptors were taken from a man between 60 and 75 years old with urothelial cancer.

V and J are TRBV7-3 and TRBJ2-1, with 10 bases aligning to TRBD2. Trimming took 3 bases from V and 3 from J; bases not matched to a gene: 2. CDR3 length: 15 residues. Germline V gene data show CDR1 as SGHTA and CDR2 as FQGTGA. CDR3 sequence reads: CASSFSGGVYNEQFF. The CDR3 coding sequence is TGTGCCAGCAGCTTCAGCGGGGGGGTCTACAATGAGCAGTTCTTC.

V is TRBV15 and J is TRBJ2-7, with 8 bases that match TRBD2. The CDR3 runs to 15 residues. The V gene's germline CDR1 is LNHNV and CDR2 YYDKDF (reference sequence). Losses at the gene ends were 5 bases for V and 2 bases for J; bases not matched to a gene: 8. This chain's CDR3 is CATSGNSGVPYEQYF. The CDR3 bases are TGTGCCACCAGCGGAAATAGCGGGGTGCCCTACGAGCAGTACTTC.

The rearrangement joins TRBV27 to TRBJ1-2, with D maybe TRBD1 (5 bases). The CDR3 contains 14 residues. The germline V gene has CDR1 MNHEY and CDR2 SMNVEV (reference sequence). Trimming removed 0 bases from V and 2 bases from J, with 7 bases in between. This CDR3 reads CASSLSAGNYGYTF. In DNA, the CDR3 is TGTGCCAGCAGTTTATCGGCAGGGAACTATGGCTACACCTTC.

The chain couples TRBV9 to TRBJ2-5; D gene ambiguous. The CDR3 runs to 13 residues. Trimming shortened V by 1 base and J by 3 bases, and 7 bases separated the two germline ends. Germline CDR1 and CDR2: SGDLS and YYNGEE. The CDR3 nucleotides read TGTGCCAGCAGCGTACTCTCTGAAGAGACCCAGTACTTC. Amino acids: CASSVLSEETQYF.

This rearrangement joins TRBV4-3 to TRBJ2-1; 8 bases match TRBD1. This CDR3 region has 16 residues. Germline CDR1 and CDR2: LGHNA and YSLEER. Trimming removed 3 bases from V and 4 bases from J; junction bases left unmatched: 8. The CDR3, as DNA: TGCGCCAGCAGCCATCCTTCCGGGACAGGATACAATGAGCAGTTCTTC. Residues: CASSHPSGTGYNEQFF.

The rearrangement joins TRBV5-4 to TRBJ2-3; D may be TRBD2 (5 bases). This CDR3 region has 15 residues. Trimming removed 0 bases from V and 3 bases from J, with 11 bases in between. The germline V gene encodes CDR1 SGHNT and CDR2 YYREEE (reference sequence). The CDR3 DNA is TGTGCCAGCAGCTTGGCTAGCTCTGAGACAGATACGCAGTATTTT. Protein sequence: CASSLASSETDTQYF.

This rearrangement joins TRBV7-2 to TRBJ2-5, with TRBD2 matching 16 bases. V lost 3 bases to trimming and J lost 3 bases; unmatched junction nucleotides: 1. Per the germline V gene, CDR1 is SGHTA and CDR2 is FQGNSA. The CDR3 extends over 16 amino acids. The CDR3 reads CASSFGTSGGEETQYF. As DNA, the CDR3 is TGTGCCAGCAGCTTTGGGACTAGCGGGGGGGAAGAGACCCAGTACTTC.

The CDR3 loop reads CASSLVGGAGYNEQFF. The CDR3 DNA follows: TGTGCCAGCAGCTTAGTAGGAGGGGCGGGTTACAATGAGCAGTTCTTC. The chain has TRBV7-6 and TRBJ2-1; perhaps TRBD2 as D (6 bases). V shed 1 base and J shed 4 bases, with 14 bases lying between them. Germline-derived CDR1 and CDR2 are SGHVS and FNYEAQ. This CDR3 region has 16 residues.

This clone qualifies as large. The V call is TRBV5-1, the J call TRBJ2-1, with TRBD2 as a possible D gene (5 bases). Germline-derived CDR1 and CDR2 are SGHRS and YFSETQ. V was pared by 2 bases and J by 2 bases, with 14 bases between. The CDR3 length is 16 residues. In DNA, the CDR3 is TGCGCCAGCAGCTTTACTAGAATTAAGGCCTACAATGAGCAGTTCTTC. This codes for CASSFTRIKAYNEQFF. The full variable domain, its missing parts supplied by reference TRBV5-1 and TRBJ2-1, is KAGVTQTPRYLIKTRGQQVTLSCSPISGHRSVSWYQQTPGQGLQFLFEYFSETQRNKGNFPGRFSGRQFSNSRSEMNVSTLELGDSALYLCASSFTRIKAYNEQFFGPGTRLTVL.

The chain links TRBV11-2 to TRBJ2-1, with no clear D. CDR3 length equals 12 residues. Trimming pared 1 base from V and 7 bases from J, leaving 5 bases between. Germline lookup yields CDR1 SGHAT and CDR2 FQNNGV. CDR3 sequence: CASSLARNEQFF. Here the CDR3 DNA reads TGTGCCAGCAGCTTAGCACGGAATGAGCAGTTCTTC.

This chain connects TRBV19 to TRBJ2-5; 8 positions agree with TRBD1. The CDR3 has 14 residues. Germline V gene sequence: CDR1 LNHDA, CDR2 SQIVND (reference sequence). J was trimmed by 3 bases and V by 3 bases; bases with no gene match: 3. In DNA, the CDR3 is TGTGCCAGTAGTATTGTGACAGGGGAAGAGACCCAGTACTTC. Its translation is CASSIVTGEETQYF.

The CDR3 sequence: CATSRDRTGLSYNEQFF. CDR3 nucleotide sequence: TGTGCCACCAGCAGAGACCGGACAGGTCTTTCCTACAATGAGCAGTTCTTC. The chain joins TRBV15 to TRBJ2-1, with 7 bases fitting TRBD1. The trim removed 0 bases at V and 1 base at J, leaving 6 bases unmatched. Germline V gives CDR1 LNHNV, CDR2 YYDKDF (reference sequence). The CDR3 is 17 residues long.